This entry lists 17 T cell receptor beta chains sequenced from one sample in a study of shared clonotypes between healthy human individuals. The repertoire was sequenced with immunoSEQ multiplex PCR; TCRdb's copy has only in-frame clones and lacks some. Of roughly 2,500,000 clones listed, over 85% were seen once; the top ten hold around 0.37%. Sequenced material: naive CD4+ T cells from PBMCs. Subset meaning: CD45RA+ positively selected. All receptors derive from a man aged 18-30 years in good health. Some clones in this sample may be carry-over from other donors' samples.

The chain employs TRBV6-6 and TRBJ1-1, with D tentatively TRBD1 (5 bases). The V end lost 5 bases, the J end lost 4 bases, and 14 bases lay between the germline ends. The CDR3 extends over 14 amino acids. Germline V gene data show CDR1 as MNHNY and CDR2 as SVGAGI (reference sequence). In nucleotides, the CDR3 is TGTGCCAGCAGTAACCTACAGGTGGCCACTGAAGCTTTCTTT. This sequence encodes CASSNLQVATEAFF.

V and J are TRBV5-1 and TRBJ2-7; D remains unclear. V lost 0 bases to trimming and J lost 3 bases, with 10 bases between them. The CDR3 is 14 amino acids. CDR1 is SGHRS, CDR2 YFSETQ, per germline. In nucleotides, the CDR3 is TGCGCCAGCAGCTTGGGGTCCTGGGGCTACGAGCAGTACTTC. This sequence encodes CASSLGSWGYEQYF.

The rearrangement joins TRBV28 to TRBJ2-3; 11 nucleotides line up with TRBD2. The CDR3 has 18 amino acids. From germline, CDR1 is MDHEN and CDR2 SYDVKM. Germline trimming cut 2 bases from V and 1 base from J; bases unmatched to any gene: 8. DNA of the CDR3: TGTGCCAGCAGTTTAGGGCCCGGGACTAGCGGTCGCACAGATACGCAGTATTTT. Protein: CASSLGPGTSGRTDTQYF.

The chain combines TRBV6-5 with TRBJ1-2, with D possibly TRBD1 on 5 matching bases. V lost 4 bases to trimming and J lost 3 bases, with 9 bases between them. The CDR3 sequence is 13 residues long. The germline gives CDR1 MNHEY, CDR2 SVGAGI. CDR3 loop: CASSSGTDYGYTF. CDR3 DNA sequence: TGTGCCAGCAGTTCCGGGACGGACTATGGCTACACCTTC.

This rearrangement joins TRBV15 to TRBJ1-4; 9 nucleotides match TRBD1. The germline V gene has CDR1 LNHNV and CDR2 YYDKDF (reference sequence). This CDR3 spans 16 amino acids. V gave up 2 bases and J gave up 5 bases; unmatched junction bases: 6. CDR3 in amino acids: CATSRLDGTGNEKLFF. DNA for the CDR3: TGTGCCACCAGCAGACTGGATGGGACAGGGAATGAAAAACTGTTTTTT.

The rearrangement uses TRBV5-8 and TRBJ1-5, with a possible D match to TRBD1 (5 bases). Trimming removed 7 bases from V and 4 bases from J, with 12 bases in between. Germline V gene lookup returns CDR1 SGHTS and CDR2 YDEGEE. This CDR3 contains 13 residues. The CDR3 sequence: CASLGRGNQPQHF. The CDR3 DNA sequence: TGTGCCAGCCTCGGTCGGGGGAATCAGCCCCAGCATTTT.

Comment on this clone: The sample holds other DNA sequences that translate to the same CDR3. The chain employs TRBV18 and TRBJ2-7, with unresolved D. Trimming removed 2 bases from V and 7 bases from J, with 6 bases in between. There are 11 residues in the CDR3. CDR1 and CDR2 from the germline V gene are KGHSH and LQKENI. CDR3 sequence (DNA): TGTGCCAGCTCACCAGGAGATGAGCAGTACTTC. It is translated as CASSPGDEQYF. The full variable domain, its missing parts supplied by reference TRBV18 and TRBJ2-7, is NAGVMQNPRHLVRRRGQEARLRCSPMKGHSHVYWYRQLPEEGLKFMVYLQKENIIDESGMPKERFSAEFPKEGPSILRIQQVVRGDSAAYFCASSPGDEQYFGPGTRLTVT.

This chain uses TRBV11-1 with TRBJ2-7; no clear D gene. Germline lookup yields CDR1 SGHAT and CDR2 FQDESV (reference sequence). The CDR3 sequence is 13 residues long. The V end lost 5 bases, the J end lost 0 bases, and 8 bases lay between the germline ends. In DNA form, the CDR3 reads TGTGCCAGCAGCCGTGAAAGCTCCTACGAGCAGTACTTC. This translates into CASSRESSYEQYF.

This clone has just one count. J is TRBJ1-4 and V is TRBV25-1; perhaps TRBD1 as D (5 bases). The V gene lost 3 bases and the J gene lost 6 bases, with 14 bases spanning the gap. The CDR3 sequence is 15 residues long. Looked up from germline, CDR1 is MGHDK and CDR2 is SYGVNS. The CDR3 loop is CASSESGVGDEKLFF. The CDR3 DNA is TGTGCCAGCAGTGAGTCGGGGGTCGGGGATGAAAAACTGTTTTTT.

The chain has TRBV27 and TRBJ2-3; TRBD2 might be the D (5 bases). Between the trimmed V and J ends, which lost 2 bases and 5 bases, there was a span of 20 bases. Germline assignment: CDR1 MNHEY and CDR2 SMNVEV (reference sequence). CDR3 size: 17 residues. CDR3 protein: CASSLVVGNLILDTQYF. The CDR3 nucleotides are TGTGCCAGCAGTTTAGTTGTCGGGAATCTAATATTAGATACGCAGTATTTT.

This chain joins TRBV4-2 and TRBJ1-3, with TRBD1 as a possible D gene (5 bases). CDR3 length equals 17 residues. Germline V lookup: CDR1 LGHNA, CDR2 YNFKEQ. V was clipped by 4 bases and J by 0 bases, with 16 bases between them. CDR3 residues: CASSRGREGHSGNTIYF. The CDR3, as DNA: TGTGCCAGCAGCCGCGGCAGGGAAGGCCACTCTGGAAACACCATATATTTT.

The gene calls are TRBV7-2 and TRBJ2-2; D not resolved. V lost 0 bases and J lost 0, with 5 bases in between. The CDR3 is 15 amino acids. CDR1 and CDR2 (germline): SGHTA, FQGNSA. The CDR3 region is CASSLAFTNTGELFF. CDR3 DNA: TGTGCCAGCAGCTTAGCGTTCACGAACACCGGGGAGCTGTTTTTT.

CDR3 amino acids: CSAGSDYGYTF. The CDR3 DNA sequence: TGCAGCGCCGGTTCCGACTATGGCTACACCTTC. The chain is built from TRBV29-1 and TRBJ1-2; D not certain. V dropped 7 bases and J dropped 3 bases, with 9 bases sitting between them. The CDR3 length is 11 residues. Germline CDR1 SQVTM, CDR2 ANQGSEA.

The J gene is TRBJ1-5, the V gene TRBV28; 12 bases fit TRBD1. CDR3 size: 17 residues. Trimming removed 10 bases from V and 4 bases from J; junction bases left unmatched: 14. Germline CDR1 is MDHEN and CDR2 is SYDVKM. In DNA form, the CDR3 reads TGTGCCACCTGGGGGGGACAGGGGGCAGATTGGAATCAGCCCCAGCATTTT. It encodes CATWGGQGADWNQPQHF.

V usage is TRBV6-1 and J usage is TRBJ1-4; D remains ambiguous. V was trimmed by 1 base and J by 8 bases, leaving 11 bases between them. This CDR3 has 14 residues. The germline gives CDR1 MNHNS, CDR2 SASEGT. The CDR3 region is CASSEVIVGEKLFF. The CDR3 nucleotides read TGTGCCAGCAGTGAAGTAATAGTCGGGGAAAAACTGTTTTTT.

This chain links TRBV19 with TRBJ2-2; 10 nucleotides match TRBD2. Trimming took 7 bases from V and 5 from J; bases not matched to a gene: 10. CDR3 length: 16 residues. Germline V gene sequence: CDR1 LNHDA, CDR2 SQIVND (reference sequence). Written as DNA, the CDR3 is TGTGCCAGTACTCCCCTGGCTAGCGGGAGAACCGGGGAGCTGTTTTTT. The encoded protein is CASTPLASGRTGELFF.

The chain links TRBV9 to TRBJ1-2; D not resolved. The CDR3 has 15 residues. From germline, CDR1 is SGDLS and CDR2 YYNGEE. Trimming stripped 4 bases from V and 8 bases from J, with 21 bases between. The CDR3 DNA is TGTGCCAGCAGCAAATTGAGCCACCCTGAGCGGGGCTACACCTTC. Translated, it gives CASSKLSHPERGYTF. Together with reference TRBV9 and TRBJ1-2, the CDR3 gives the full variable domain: DSGVTQTPKHLITATGQRVTLRCSPRSGDLSVYWYQQSLDQGLQFLIQYYNGEERAKGNILERFSAQQFPDLHSELNLSSLELGDSALYFCASSKLSHPERGYTFGSGTRLTVV.